Each of the 29 T cell receptor beta chains below was sequenced from the same sample in a study of technical replicates of blood from several donors. The table came from immunoSEQ multiplex PCR; TCRdb's copy has only in-frame clones and leaves some out. Among some 76,000 clones listed, under 99% were seen once. Sequencing was done on a sample of T cells isolated from PBMCs. Receptors originate from a human donor in good health.

The chain recombines TRBV10-1 with TRBJ1-1; the match to TRBD1 covers 8 bases. This CDR3 region has 13 residues. Germline CDR1 and CDR2: WNHNN and SYGVQD (reference sequence). The J segment lost 0 bases and the V segment lost 6 bases, leaving 0 bases of the junction unmatched. The DNA of the CDR3 is TGCGCCAGCAGGGGACAGGTGAACACTGAAGCTTTCTTT. Its translation: CASRGQVNTEAFF.

The V and J genes are TRBV4-1 and TRBJ2-7, with 8 nucleotides matching TRBD2. The germline V gene has CDR1 MGHRA and CDR2 YSYEKL. The CDR3 runs 15 residues. Trimming took 0 bases from V and 4 from J; bases not matched to a gene: 5. The DNA of the CDR3 is TGCGCCAGCAGCCAAGAAAATAGCGGGGCTTACGAGCAGTACTTC. As protein: CASSQENSGAYEQYF.

The chain recombines TRBV29-1 with TRBJ2-7, with D uncertain. This CDR3 is 13 amino acids long. Germline V lookup: CDR1 SQVTM, CDR2 ANQGSEA. Between the trimmed V and J ends, which lost 4 bases and 1 base, there was a span of 11 bases. CDR3 region: CSVGRSPSYEQYF. In nucleotides, the CDR3 is TGCAGCGTTGGCCGGTCTCCATCCTACGAGCAGTACTTC.

This chain links TRBV19 with TRBJ2-3; 8 bases are a match to TRBD1. The V gene's germline CDR1 is LNHDA and CDR2 SQIVND (reference sequence). V gave up 3 bases and J gave up 2 bases; unmatched junction bases: 10. This CDR3 region has 17 residues. The CDR3 region has the DNA TGTGCCAGTAGTATCCCCGGGACAGGAGAATTCACAGATACGCAGTATTTT. This encodes CASSIPGTGEFTDTQYF. The full variable domain, rest sourced from reference TRBV19 and TRBJ2-3, is DGGITQSPKYLFRKEGQNVTLSCEQNLNHDAMYWYRQDPGQGLRLIYYSQIVNDFQKGDIAEGYSVSREKKESFPLTVTSAQKNPTAFYLCASSIPGTGEFTDTQYFGPGTRLTVL.

This clone was counted once. The chain joins TRBV7-9 to TRBJ2-7; TRBD2 might be the D (6 bases). V dropped 5 bases and J dropped 0 bases, with 14 bases sitting between them. The germline V gene has CDR1 SEHNR and CDR2 FQNEAQ (reference sequence). The CDR3 is 15 amino acids. The CDR3 is CASSQRASSSYEQYF. CDR3 in DNA: TGTGCCAGCAGCCAGCGGGCGTCCAGCTCCTACGAGCAGTACTTC.

The sample holds one count of this clone. The chain carries TRBV5-6 and TRBJ2-5, with D maybe TRBD2 (6 bases). The CDR3 length is 14 residues. The germline V gene has CDR1 SGHDT and CDR2 YYEEEE. Trimming pared 0 bases from V and 4 bases from J, leaving 10 bases between. This CDR3 is CASSLDGGTETQYF. The CDR3, as DNA: TGTGCCAGCAGCTTGGATGGGGGGACAGAGACCCAGTACTTC.

This clone was seen just once. V and J are TRBV9 and TRBJ2-7; D not resolved. V was cut by 0 bases and J by 2 bases, with 9 bases left in between. Germline V gene data show CDR1 as SGDLS and CDR2 as YYNGEE. The CDR3 sequence is 14 residues long. The CDR3 spells CASSVGLLPYEQYF. For the CDR3, the DNA is TGTGCCAGCAGCGTAGGGCTTTTACCCTACGAGCAGTACTTC. Full variable domain (outside the CDR3, taken from reference TRBV9 and TRBJ2-7): DSGVTQTPKHLITATGQRVTLRCSPRSGDLSVYWYQQSLDQGLQFLIQYYNGEERAKGNILERFSAQQFPDLHSELNLSSLELGDSALYFCASSVGLLPYEQYFGPGTRLTVT.

The chain employs TRBV11-2 and TRBJ1-1, with D possibly TRBD1 on 5 matching bases. CDR1 SGHAT and CDR2 FQNNGV come from the germline V gene. The CDR3 loop spans 12 amino acids. The V gene lost 5 bases and the J gene lost 11 bases, with 15 bases spanning the gap. The DNA of the CDR3 is TGTGCCAGCAGCGACGGGGGTTTATTGGCTTTCTTT. Its protein is CASSDGGLLAFF.

The chain uses TRBV5-1 and TRBJ2-3, with 12 bases aligning to TRBD2. This CDR3 is 16 amino acids long. The V gene's germline CDR1 is SGHRS and CDR2 YFSETQ. The V and J ends lost 1 base and 3 bases, in that order; junction bases with no gene match: 3. For the CDR3, the DNA is TGCGCCAGCAGCTTGCTACTAGCGGGAGGTACAGATACGCAGTATTTT. It encodes CASSLLLAGGTDTQYF. Combining the CDR3 with reference TRBV5-1 and TRBJ2-3 gives the whole variable domain KAGVTQTPRYLIKTRGQQVTLSCSPISGHRSVSWYQQTPGQGLQFLFEYFSETQRNKGNFPGRFSGRQFSNSRSEMNVSTLELGDSALYLCASSLLLAGGTDTQYFGPGTRLTVL.

The chain is built from TRBV4-1 and TRBJ2-7; 7 bases are shared with TRBD2. Germline V gene data show CDR1 as MGHRA and CDR2 as YSYEKL. The CDR3 runs to 15 residues. With 1 base clipped from V and 1 base from J, the junction kept 4 bases outside the gene matches. The CDR3 sequence: CASSQGGSRSYEQYF. The CDR3, as DNA: TGCGCCAGCAGCCAAGGCGGGAGTAGGTCCTACGAGCAGTACTTC.

This chain joins TRBV5-5 and TRBJ2-3; 9 bases align to TRBD2. V lost 4 bases to trimming and J lost 5 bases; unmatched junction nucleotides: 11. CDR3 length: 16 amino acids. Germline assignment: CDR1 SGHKS and CDR2 YYEKEE (reference sequence). The CDR3 nucleotides are TGTGCCAGCAGCAACCTCCTTAGCGGGAGTGGAGATACGCAGTATTTT. Protein sequence: CASSNLLSGSGDTQYF.

CDR3 amino acids: CASSLGGYETQYF. CDR3 in DNA: TGTGCCAGCAGCTTAGGAGGGTATGAGACCCAGTACTTC. This sequence joins TRBV7-8 and TRBJ2-5; D possibly corresponds to TRBD2 (5 bases). Trimming removed 1 base from V and 5 bases from J, with 8 bases in between. Germline V lookup: CDR1 SGHVS, CDR2 FQNEAQ. The CDR3 is 13 residues long.

This chain uses TRBV5-4 with TRBJ2-3, with TRBD2 identical over 8 bases. Germline V gives CDR1 SGHNT, CDR2 YYREEE (reference sequence). J was trimmed by 7 bases and V by 5 bases; bases with no gene match: 6. The CDR3 is 13 amino acids. CDR3 sequence (DNA): TGTGCCAGCAGTGCGCGGGAGGCCTATACGCAGTATTTT. It codes for CASSAREAYTQYF.

This chain connects TRBV9 to TRBJ1-3; 7 nucleotides match TRBD1. CDR1 and CDR2 from the germline V gene are SGDLS and YYNGEE. The V segment lost 3 bases and the J segment 0 bases; nucleotides outside the gene matches: 3. The CDR3 contains 15 residues. CDR3 bases: TGTGCCAGCAGCGCAAGACAGGGCTCTGGAAACACCATATATTTT. Its protein product is CASSARQGSGNTIYF.

This chain links TRBV19 with TRBJ2-7; D remains ambiguous. CDR3 length: 11 residues. Trimming removed 5 bases from V and 3 bases from J, with 5 bases in between. Germline CDR1 and CDR2: LNHDA and SQIVND (reference sequence). The CDR3 here is CASSHNYEQYF. The CDR3 DNA reads as TGTGCCAGTAGTCACAACTACGAGCAGTACTTC. Based on the CDR3 plus reference TRBV19 and TRBJ2-7, the full variable domain is DGGITQSPKYLFRKEGQNVTLSCEQNLNHDAMYWYRQDPGQGLRLIYYSQIVNDFQKGDIAEGYSVSREKKESFPLTVTSAQKNPTAFYLCASSHNYEQYFGPGTRLTVT.

The chain recombines TRBV15 with TRBJ1-2; no clear D. The CDR3 has 13 residues. CDR1 and CDR2 (germline): LNHNV, YYDKDF (reference sequence). V was shortened by 5 bases and J by 14 bases, with 21 bases between the two germline ends. The CDR3 spells CATSPSRPGPWTF. The CDR3 nucleotides read TGTGCCACCAGCCCCTCGCGCCCAGGCCCTTGGACCTTC.

V usage is TRBV5-4 and J usage is TRBJ2-7; maybe TRBD2 (6 bases). The CDR3 loop spans 14 amino acids. Germline values: CDR1 SGHNT, CDR2 YYREEE (reference sequence). V was pared by 0 bases and J by 2 bases, with 9 bases between. The DNA for the CDR3 is TGTGCCAGCAGCTTGGGGGGACTCCCCTACGAGCAGTACTTC. Residues: CASSLGGLPYEQYF.

V gene TRBV5-1 combines with J gene TRBJ2-5; 11 bases fit TRBD1. This CDR3 has 15 amino acids. The V gene's germline CDR1 is SGHRS and CDR2 YFSETQ. V lost 3 bases and J lost 2; bases outside the gene matches: 3. The CDR3 loop is CASSWGTGGQETQYF. CDR3 nucleotide sequence: TGCGCCAGCAGCTGGGGGACAGGGGGGCAAGAGACCCAGTACTTC.

This clone appeared once. This chain uses TRBV4-1 with TRBJ1-3; D is uncertain. The CDR3 is 14 amino acids. CDR1 is MGHRA, CDR2 YSYEKL, per germline. Trimming removed 1 base from V and 8 bases from J, with 12 bases in between. CDR3 bases: TGCGCCAGCAGCCAAGTCGCGGGGATAGACACCATATATTTT. Translating it yields CASSQVAGIDTIYF.

V and J are TRBV19 and TRBJ2-1; D is possibly TRBD2 (6 bases). The V end lost 3 bases, the J end lost 7 bases, and 13 bases lay between the germline ends. This CDR3 is built from 14 residues. Germline V gene lookup returns CDR1 LNHDA and CDR2 SQIVND (reference sequence). CDR3 coding DNA: TGTGCCAGTAGTATGGAGCTAGCGAGGAATGAGCAGTTCTTC. It encodes CASSMELARNEQFF.

With respect to this clone: The same CDR3 arises from other DNA sequences in this sample as well. The chain is built from TRBV7-9 and TRBJ1-1, with D unresolved. The CDR3 is made up of 11 amino acids. Trimming took 2 bases from V and 6 from J, leaving 4 bases between them. CDR1 is SEHNR, CDR2 FQNEAQ, per germline (reference sequence). CDR3 sequence: CASSLSPEAFF. CDR3 DNA sequence: TGTGCCAGCAGCTTAAGCCCTGAAGCTTTCTTT.

The J gene is TRBJ2-1, the V gene TRBV4-3; D might be TRBD2 (6 bases). Germline lookup yields CDR1 LGHNA and CDR2 YSLEER. Trimming left V 1 base short and J 6 bases short, with 13 bases between. CDR3 size: 15 residues. CDR3 sequence: CASSQGLGSGNEQFF. CDR3 bases: TGCGCCAGCAGCCAAGGACTAGGGTCCGGCAATGAGCAGTTCTTC.

This clone was observed a single time. The chain uses TRBV25-1 and TRBJ1-4; D not certain. The CDR3 sequence is 13 residues long. In germline, CDR1 is MGHDK, CDR2 SYGVNS. Trimming removed 2 bases from V and 4 bases from J, with 5 bases in between. The CDR3 region is CASSERVNEKLFF. For the CDR3, the DNA is TGTGCCAGCAGTGAACGGGTTAATGAAAAACTGTTTTTT.

This chain joins TRBV11-3 and TRBJ2-1, with 10 bases that match TRBD2. V was pared by 5 bases and J by 6 bases, with 4 bases of the junction left unmatched. The CDR3 covers 14 residues. Germline values: CDR1 SGHNT, CDR2 YENEEA. CDR3 nucleotides: TGTGCCAGCAGCCCGCGGACTAGCGGCAATGAGCAGTTCTTC. Its protein is CASSPRTSGNEQFF.

This chain uses TRBV11-2 with TRBJ2-7; 9 bases map to TRBD1. The CDR3 is made up of 16 amino acids. V was pared by 0 bases and J by 5 bases, with 8 bases of the junction left unmatched. Germline values: CDR1 SGHAT, CDR2 FQNNGV. CDR3 nucleotide sequence: TGTGCCAGCAGCTTAGACACAGGGGGCACTCGCCACGAGCAGTACTTC. Translated: CASSLDTGGTRHEQYF.

The gene calls are TRBV6-9 and TRBJ2-7; 7 nucleotides agree with TRBD1. CDR1 MNHGY and CDR2 SVAAGI come from the germline V gene. Trimming at V came to 5 bases and at J to 5 bases, leaving 9 bases not matched to a gene. This CDR3 spans 14 amino acids. DNA for the CDR3: TGTGCCAGCAGTACCCCGAGGGGGCAAAACGAGCAGTACTTC. It codes for CASSTPRGQNEQYF.

The chain joins TRBV28 to TRBJ1-5; 8 nucleotides agree with TRBD1. The CDR3 length is 13 residues. Trimming removed 7 bases from V and 6 bases from J; junction bases left unmatched: 5. Germline CDR1 reads MDHEN; CDR2 reads SYDVKM. The CDR3 here is CASTRQGTQPQHF. CDR3 coding DNA: TGTGCCAGCACACGACAGGGGACTCAGCCCCAGCATTTT.

J is TRBJ1-2 and V is TRBV5-4; the D gene is possibly TRBD1 (5 bases). The CDR3 consists of 13 residues. V was shortened by 0 bases and J by 5 bases, with 8 bases between the two germline ends. Germline V gene data show CDR1 as SGHNT and CDR2 as YYREEE (reference sequence). The CDR3 DNA reads as TGTGCCAGCAGCTTGGACAGGATGTATGGCTACACCTTC. It yields the protein CASSLDRMYGYTF.

The V call is TRBV9, the J call TRBJ1-3, with TRBD1 as a possible D gene (5 bases). Trimming removed 0 bases at V and 5 bases at J, with 9 bases between. The CDR3 runs to 14 residues. Germline lookup yields CDR1 SGDLS and CDR2 YYNGEE. The chain's CDR3 is CASSVEGLRNTIYF. The CDR3 region has the DNA TGTGCCAGCAGCGTAGAGGGACTCAGAAACACCATATATTTT.